The 15 T cell receptor beta chains below come from one sample, sequenced in a study of CD8 T cells in ankylosing spondylitis. Study conclusions and caveats: One TCR beta motif, made up of roughly 8 highly homologous variants, appeared characteristic of ankylosing spondylitis blood.

For these receptors, no antigen is known. MiXCR was run by TCRdb on the 5' RACE reads, yielding one entry per CDR3 protein. Of 750,000 to 850,000 distinct CDR3 sequences listed, about 11% are singletons. The sample consisted of blood, either unsorted or a sorted T cell fraction (not recorded which). The receptors shown here come from a male donor with ankylosing spondylitis.

In this sample, this clonotype turned up a few times. The chain is built from TRBV24-1 and TRBJ2-1; 8 bases line up with TRBD2. This CDR3 is built from 16 residues. The trim removed 0 bases at V and 5 bases at J, leaving 5 bases unmatched. From germline, CDR1 is KGHDR and CDR2 SFDVKD. Written as DNA, the CDR3 is TGTGCCACCAGTGATTTGGGTAGCGGGAAACACAATGAGCAGTTCTTC. Its translation: CATSDLGSGKHNEQFF.

This chain connects TRBV5-1 to TRBJ2-7; perhaps TRBD2 as D (5 bases). The CDR3 length is 16 residues. Trimming left V 0 bases short and J 5 bases short, with 18 bases between. Germline V CDR1 and CDR2: SGHRS, YFSETQ. The CDR3 DNA reads TGCGCCAGCAGCTTGGGTGACGGGGAGCCGATTAACGAGCAGTACTTC. This codes for CASSLGDGEPINEQYF.

This clonotype appeared many times. The chain links TRBV12-3 or TRBV12-4 to TRBJ1-1; D is ambiguous. The V end lost 7 bases, the J end lost 11 bases, and 20 bases lay between the germline ends. This CDR3 contains 13 residues. As DNA, the CDR3 is TGTGCCAGCACCAAAATAGAAGTTTCGTATGCTTTCTTT. As protein: CASTKIEVSYAFF.

The rearrangement uses TRBV7-6 and TRBJ2-2; TRBD1 is a possible D gene (6 bases). The CDR3 runs 15 residues. The V and J ends lost 5 bases and 8 bases respectively, with 18 bases between them. The germline CDR1 and CDR2 sequences are SGHVS and FNYEAQ. In nucleotides, the CDR3 is TGTGCCAGCAGCCGAAATCTACCAGGGGAGGGGGAGCTGTTTTTT. Protein product: CASSRNLPGEGELFF.

Remarks on this clonotype: This may stem from a read error, because a much larger clone lies one nucleotide away. This rearrangement joins TRBV5-1 to TRBJ2-7, with D possibly being TRBD2 (7 bases). This CDR3 spans 13 amino acids. CDR1 and CDR2 from the germline V gene are SGHRS and YFSETQ. In nucleotides, the CDR3 is TGCACCAGCAGCTTAGGGGGGGCCTACGAGCAGTACTTC. It encodes CTSSLGGAYEQYF.

This clonotype was observed a few times. The chain uses TRBV20-1 and TRBJ2-1; D is undetermined. Germline CDR1 reads DFQATT; CDR2 reads SNEGSKA (reference sequence). Deletions cut 6 bases from V and 6 bases from J, with 18 bases between. The CDR3 consists of 14 residues. This CDR3 reads CSAPKQEAGNEQFF. DNA for the CDR3: TGCAGTGCCCCGAAGCAGGAAGCCGGCAATGAGCAGTTCTTC.

This rearrangement joins TRBV29-1 to TRBJ2-5; D is ambiguous. Germline V lookup: CDR1 SQVTM, CDR2 ANQGSEA. V was shortened by 4 bases and J by 1 base, with 13 bases between the two germline ends. The CDR3 is 14 amino acids. The CDR3 nucleotides are TGCAGCGTTGCGGCTCTTTTGATCCAAGAGACCCAGTACTTC. Amino acids: CSVAALLIQETQYF. The whole variable domain, remainder taken from reference TRBV29-1 and TRBJ2-5, is SAVISQKPSRDICQRGTSLTIQCQVDSQVTMMFWYRQQPGQSLTLIATANQGSEATYESGFVIDKFPISRPNLTFSTLTVSNMSPEDSSIYLCSVAALLIQETQYFGPGTRLLVL.

J is TRBJ2-7 and V is TRBV9, with TRBD1 matching 7 bases. Looked up from germline, CDR1 is SGDLS and CDR2 is YYNGEE. This CDR3 is built from 15 residues. V lost 1 base and J lost 4; bases outside the gene matches: 8. DNA of the CDR3: TGTGCCAGCAGCGTATCAGGGGGACCTGGGTACGAGCAGTACTTC. Its protein product is CASSVSGGPGYEQYF.

This chain uses TRBV28 with TRBJ1-6; possibly TRBD1 for D (5 bases). In germline, CDR1 is MDHEN, CDR2 SYDVKM. The CDR3 totals 13 residues. Trimming stripped 7 bases from V and 6 bases from J, with 10 bases between. This CDR3 is CASTGTVNSPLHF. The CDR3 DNA reads TGTGCCAGCACGGGGACGGTTAATTCACCCCTCCACTTT. Full variable domain (remainder filled in from reference TRBV28 and TRBJ1-6): DVKVTQSSRYLVKRTGEKVFLECVQDMDHENMFWYRQDPGLGLRLIYFSYDVKMKEKGDIPEGYSVSREKKERFSLILESASTNQTSMYLCASTGTVNSPLHFGNGTRLTVT.

This clonotype was picked up a small number of times. V usage is TRBV5-6 and J usage is TRBJ2-2; the D gene is possibly TRBD1 (6 bases). Trimming stripped 5 bases from V and 8 bases from J, with 19 bases between. This CDR3 contains 15 residues. Germline V gene sequence: CDR1 SGHDT, CDR2 YYEEEE. CDR3 coding DNA: TGTGCCAGCAGGACCGGTCTGGGGGCGTTTGGGGAGCTGTTTTTT. Its translation is CASRTGLGAFGELFF.

This clonotype was detected ten times or more. V usage is TRBV5-1 and J usage is TRBJ2-7; 7 nucleotides match TRBD1. The V segment lost 0 bases and the J segment 0 bases; nucleotides outside the gene matches: 9. The CDR3 is 17 residues long. Germline V gives CDR1 SGHRS, CDR2 YFSETQ. The CDR3 sequence is CASSLDRGGRSSYEQYF. The CDR3 nucleotides read TGCGCCAGCAGCTTGGACCGAGGGGGCCGATCCTCCTACGAGCAGTACTTC.

V usage is TRBV29-1 and J usage is TRBJ2-1; 11 bases map to TRBD2. The CDR3 runs 13 residues. Trimming at V came to 1 base and at J to 10 bases, leaving 3 bases not matched to a gene. The germline gives CDR1 SQVTM, CDR2 ANQGSEA. The CDR3 region has the DNA TGCAGCGTTGAAGTAACTAGCGGGGGCGAGCAGTTCTTC. Its protein is CSVEVTSGGEQFF.

The chain combines TRBV5-1 with TRBJ2-5, with D possibly TRBD1 on 5 matching bases. The ends were cut back, 4 bases at V and 3 bases at J, with 13 bases in the middle. This CDR3 contains 14 residues. Germline V lookup: CDR1 SGHRS, CDR2 YFSETQ. The CDR3 nucleotides read TGCGCCAGCAGCCCTAGGGGTTCTAAAGAGACCCAGTACTTC. Its translation is CASSPRGSKETQYF. The full variable domain, with the rest looked up from reference TRBV5-1 and TRBJ2-5, is KAGVTQTPRYLIKTRGQQVTLSCSPISGHRSVSWYQQTPGQGLQFLFEYFSETQRNKGNFPGRFSGRQFSNSRSEMNVSTLELGDSALYLCASSPRGSKETQYFGPGTRLLVL.

This clonotype was detected only a few times. V usage is TRBV6-1 and J usage is TRBJ1-2, with 7 bases matching TRBD1. Germline values: CDR1 MNHNS, CDR2 SASEGT. J lost 4 bases, V lost 10 bases, and 18 bases had no gene match. CDR3 length equals 16 residues. CDR3 nucleotides: TGTGCCACCACAGACGACTACAGGGGATTTGGCTATGGCTACACCTTC. Encoded protein: CATTDDYRGFGYGYTF.

This clonotype was recorded a few times. The rearrangement joins TRBV6-6 to TRBJ2-1; D possibly corresponds to TRBD2 (5 bases). Germline V CDR1 and CDR2: MNHNY, SVGAGI (reference sequence). The CDR3 length is 11 residues. V lost 2 bases and J lost 10, with 6 bases in between. CDR3 nucleotide sequence: TGTGCCAGCAGTTACCGGGGAGAGCAGTTCTTC. It translates to CASSYRGEQFF.